This is a list of T cell receptor beta chains from one sample in a study of blood T cell repertoires in COVID-19. TCRdb keeps only in-frame clones here, not all; method: immunoSEQ multiplex PCR. Of some 250,000 clones in the sample, approximately 88% were seen once. Sample: peripheral blood. Receptor source: a man between 40 and 49 years old with acute or convalescent COVID-19. Each CDR3 is given with its conserved first and last residue. Fields, in order: clone size, D gene, V gene, J gene, CDR3 DNA, CDR3 protein. D genes are given only for firm matches. A clone size is listed for some rows: how often the clone was seen (once, few, many), or a class if it is expanded.

size: NA
D: NA
V: TRBV30
J: TRBJ1-2
DNA: TGTGCCTGGAGTGTAGGGGACACCCTCTATGGCTACACCTTC
CDR3: CAWSVGDTLYGYTF

size: NA
D: NA
V: TRBV7-9
J: TRBJ1-1
DNA: TGTGCCAGCAGCTTACCGGACAGTTACACTGAAGCTTTCTTT
CDR3: CASSLPDSYTEAFF

size: once
D: NA
V: TRBV6-2/TRBV6-3
J: TRBJ1-5
DNA: TGTGCCAGCAGTAGAACATCCTTAAGCAATCAGCCCCAGCATTTT
CDR3: CASSRTSLSNQPQHF

size: once
D: TRBD1
V: TRBV18
J: TRBJ2-1
DNA: TGTGCCAGCTCACCACCGACAGGGGCTATACACAATGAGCAGTTCTTC
CDR3: CASSPPTGAIHNEQFF

size: NA
D: NA
V: TRBV4-2
J: TRBJ1-1
DNA: TGTGCCAGCAGCCAAAAGGTGGGGGGTTGGGCTGAAGCTTTCTTT
CDR3: CASSQKVGGWAEAFF

size: NA
D: NA
V: TRBV19
J: TRBJ2-7
DNA: TGTGCCAGTAGTAATGGGCCAAGCTCCTACGAGCAGTACTTC
CDR3: CASSNGPSSYEQYF

size: NA
D: TRBD1
V: TRBV11-2
J: TRBJ2-5
DNA: TGTGCCAGCAGCTTAAGGGCAGGGGGAGAGACCCAGTACTTC
CDR3: CASSLRAGGETQYF

size: NA
D: NA
V: TRBV27
J: TRBJ1-1
DNA: TGTGCCAGCAGCACCGTTTCAGAAACTGAAGCTTTCTTT
CDR3: CASSTVSETEAFF

size: NA
D: NA
V: TRBV6-5
J: TRBJ1-5
DNA: TGTGCCAGCAGTTGGGGGCGTGATAATCAGCCCCAGCATTTT
CDR3: CASSWGRDNQPQHF

size: once
D: NA
V: TRBV3-1/TRBV3-2
J: TRBJ2-3
DNA: TGTGCCAGCAGCCGCGTAGAGGGTAATACGCAGTATTTT
CDR3: CASSRVEGNTQYF

size: NA
D: NA
V: TRBV7-6
J: TRBJ1-2
DNA: TGTGCCAGCACCCACCTCGTTTCTGAGGGCTACACCTTC
CDR3: CASTHLVSEGYTF

size: few
D: TRBD2
V: TRBV5-5
J: TRBJ2-3
DNA: TGTGCCAGCAGCTTAACTAGCGGGAGGGGGGATACGCAGTATTTT
CDR3: CASSLTSGRGDTQYF

size: NA
D: NA
V: TRBV4-3
J: TRBJ1-2
DNA: TGCGCCAGCAGCCAGGGGGGGGACGTTAATGGCTACACCTTC
CDR3: CASSQGGDVNGYTF

size: NA
D: NA
V: TRBV5-6
J: TRBJ1-2
DNA: TGTGCCAGCAGCTTGAGGATTACAGGGAACTATGGCTACACCTTC
CDR3: CASSLRITGNYGYTF

size: NA
D: NA
V: TRBV18
J: TRBJ2-7
DNA: TGTGCCAGCTCACCGTCTAGGGGTGTGAACGAGCAGTACTTC
CDR3: CASSPSRGVNEQYF

size: NA
D: TRBD1
V: TRBV6-5
J: TRBJ2-1
DNA: TGTGCCACGGGGACAGGGACCTACAATGAGCAGTTCTTC
CDR3: CATGTGTYNEQFF

size: NA
D: NA
V: TRBV6-5
J: TRBJ1-4
DNA: TGTGCCAGCAGTTACGCGAAGGGTCTGACTACTGAAAAACTGTTTTTT
CDR3: CASSYAKGLTTEKLFF

size: NA
D: NA
V: TRBV4-2
J: TRBJ1-4
DNA: TGTGCCAGCAGCCAAGCTTTGAGTGAAAAACTGTTTTTT
CDR3: CASSQALSEKLFF

size: once
D: NA
V: TRBV6-5
J: TRBJ1-1
DNA: TGTGCCAGCAGGCCGGCAGGGAAAGGGGTCACTGAAGCTTTCTTT
CDR3: CASRPAGKGVTEAFF

size: NA
D: TRBD2
V: TRBV2
J: TRBJ2-1
DNA: TGTGCCAGCCAGGTACTAGCGTTCTACAATGAGCAGTTCTTC
CDR3: CASQVLAFYNEQFF

size: NA
D: NA
V: TRBV29-1
J: TRBJ2-7
DNA: TGCAGCGTTTCCGGGGAGCCCTACGAGCAGTACTTC
CDR3: CSVSGEPYEQYF

size: once
D: TRBD1
V: TRBV27
J: TRBJ1-5
DNA: TGTGCCAGCAGTCGGACAGGGCTAGATCAGCCCCAGCATTTT
CDR3: CASSRTGLDQPQHF

size: once
D: NA
V: TRBV4-1
J: TRBJ2-2
DNA: TGCGCCAGCAGCCAAGATTCTCTCCAGACTGGGGAGCTGTTTTTT
CDR3: CASSQDSLQTGELFF

size: NA
D: TRBD2
V: TRBV4-3
J: TRBJ2-1
DNA: TGCGCCAGCAGCCCCTTAGACCCTCTAGCGGGCGAGGGCCCTTTATCCAATGAGCAGTTCTTC
CDR3: CASSPLDPLAGEGPLSNEQFF

size: once
D: NA
V: TRBV29-1
J: TRBJ2-1
DNA: TGCAGCGTTGCTCTAGATGAGCAGTTCTTC
CDR3: CSVALDEQFF

size: NA
D: NA
V: TRBV7-2
J: TRBJ1-1
DNA: TGTGCCAGCAGCTTTGGTCGGAGTGAAGCTTTCTTT
CDR3: CASSFGRSEAFF

size: NA
D: TRBD2
V: TRBV30
J: TRBJ2-7
DNA: TGTGCCTGGAACCTCGGACTAGCGGGAGTCGGGCAGTACTTC
CDR3: CAWNLGLAGVGQYF

size: NA
D: NA
V: TRBV13
J: TRBJ2-7
DNA: TGTGCCAGCAGCAAGAGACAGCTAAGCTCCTACGAGCAGTACTTC
CDR3: CASSKRQLSSYEQYF

size: NA
D: TRBD1
V: TRBV7-3
J: TRBJ1-1
DNA: TGTGCCAGCAGCTCGGGACAGGGGGCGGACACTGAAGCTTTCTTT
CDR3: CASSSGQGADTEAFF

size: NA
D: NA
V: TRBV4-1
J: TRBJ2-7
DNA: TGCGCCAGCAGCCAAGTTTGGTGGGAGGGGGGTTTGAACTACGAGCAGTACTTC
CDR3: CASSQVWWEGGLNYEQYF

size: NA
D: TRBD1
V: TRBV12-3/TRBV12-4
J: TRBJ1-5
DNA: TGTGCCAGCAGTATAGGACAGGGGGTGCCCCAGCATTTT
CDR3: CASSIGQGVPQHF

size: once
D: NA
V: TRBV6-5
J: TRBJ1-6
DNA: TGTGCCAGCAGCGTAAACAGAAATTCACCCCTCCACTTT
CDR3: CASSVNRNSPLHF

size: NA
D: TRBD1
V: TRBV6-2/TRBV6-3
J: TRBJ2-7
DNA: TGTGCCAGCAGTCGAGACAGGGGTAAGGCCGAGCAGTACTTC
CDR3: CASSRDRGKAEQYF

size: NA
D: TRBD1
V: TRBV28
J: TRBJ2-2
DNA: TGTGCCAGCATTATTGGAGGACAGGGTCTCTCCGGGGAGCTGTTTTTT
CDR3: CASIIGGQGLSGELFF

size: NA
D: NA
V: TRBV6-5
J: TRBJ2-5
DNA: TGTGCCAGCAGTTACTCGTTGGGGGCCCGTGAGACCCAGTACTTC
CDR3: CASSYSLGARETQYF

size: NA
D: NA
V: TRBV28
J: TRBJ2-3
DNA: TGTGCCAGCACCTCGTTGGGCGTTTCGGGGTTTGATACGCAGTATTTT
CDR3: CASTSLGVSGFDTQYF

size: once
D: NA
V: TRBV7-9
J: TRBJ1-1
DNA: TGTGCCAGCAGCCCTAAGAATGCTGAAGCTTTCTTT
CDR3: CASSPKNAEAFF

size: NA
D: NA
V: TRBV27
J: TRBJ2-3
DNA: TGTGCCAGCAGTTTTTGGGGCGACATGGATACGCAGTATTTT
CDR3: CASSFWGDMDTQYF

size: NA
D: TRBD1
V: TRBV2
J: TRBJ2-5
DNA: TGTGCCAGCGGCACCGGGACAGGGCCCCAAGAGACCCAGTACTTC
CDR3: CASGTGTGPQETQYF

size: NA
D: TRBD1
V: TRBV6-5
J: TRBJ1-2
DNA: TGTGCCAGCAGTTCTCGGACAGGGGGCGCGTTAAGAGGCTACACCTTC
CDR3: CASSSRTGGALRGYTF